This TCR beta chain comes out of a study of blood T cell repertoires in COVID-19. As for the study in general: Samples representing acute and convalescent COVID-19 were sourced from the United States, Italy and Spain. PBMCs, B-cell-depleted T cells, or T cells were the source of the cDNA or gDNA that made up the material.

This clone was seen a few times. The CDR3 is 11 amino acids. Germline V CDR1 and CDR2: MNHNS, SASEGT. With 3 bases removed from V and 10 bases from J, the gap between germline ends came to 9 bases. Method: immunoSEQ multiplex PCR; TCRdb's copy keeps in-frame clones and lacks some. Among about 200,000 clones listed, about 85% were seen once. Sequenced sample: peripheral blood. The receptor's source is a woman of 80 years or more with acute or convalescent COVID-19. V and J are TRBV6-1 and TRBJ1-1; a possible D gene is TRBD1 (5 bases). CDR3 bases: TGTGCCAGCAGTGATCAGGGTTCAGCTTTCTTT. It specifies CASSDQGSAFF.